One and the same sample provided the 26 T cell receptor beta chains below, sequenced in a study of T cells in localized non-small cell lung cancer. TCRdb's table, derived via immunoSEQ multiplex PCR, lists solely in-frame clones and lacks some. Among some 130,000 clones listed, more than 80% were seen once. The specimen comprised peripheral blood, sampled before any cancer treatment. The receptors were gathered from a female donor at least 60 years old with stage I lung adenocarcinoma.

The chain uses TRBV19 and TRBJ1-3, with D tentatively TRBD1 (5 bases). V lost 6 bases and J 2 bases, leaving 11 bases between the germline ends. CDR1 and CDR2 from the germline V gene are LNHDA and SQIVND (reference sequence). The CDR3 contains 14 residues. Here the CDR3 DNA reads TGTGCCAGTAGGTCTTCGGGGGCTGGAAACACCATATATTTT. This encodes CASRSSGAGNTIYF.

The chain couples TRBV5-1 to TRBJ2-3; weak D call: TRBD2 (5 bases). V lost 2 bases, J lost 5 bases, and 15 bases lay in between. In germline, CDR1 is SGHRS, CDR2 YFSETQ. The CDR3 is 15 residues long. The CDR3 region is CASSFRARAVDTQYF. CDR3 DNA sequence: TGCGCCAGCAGCTTCCGGGCGAGGGCAGTAGATACGCAGTATTTT.

This chain joins TRBV27 and TRBJ1-5, with D maybe TRBD1 (5 bases). This CDR3 is built from 15 residues. Germline CDR1 reads MNHEY; CDR2 reads SMNVEV (reference sequence). Trimming removed 5 bases at V and 0 bases at J, with 11 bases between. The CDR3 sequence is CASSLEGYSNQPQHF. The CDR3 DNA reads TGTGCCAGCAGTCTGGAGGGGTATAGCAATCAGCCCCAGCATTTT.

V and J are TRBV19 and TRBJ1-5; D gene uncertain. This CDR3 has 13 amino acids. V was cut by 7 bases and J by 0 bases, with 7 bases left in between. The germline V gene has CDR1 LNHDA and CDR2 SQIVND (reference sequence). CDR3 residues: CASTRYSNQPQHF. CDR3 coding DNA: TGTGCCAGTACAAGATATAGCAATCAGCCCCAGCATTTT.

V gene TRBV30 combines with J gene TRBJ2-1, with 7 bases lining up with TRBD1. J lost 9 bases, V lost 2 bases, and 4 bases had no gene match. This CDR3 region has 12 residues. Germline CDR1 GTSNPN, CDR2 SVGIG (reference sequence). The CDR3 is CAWSNRGREQFF. DNA for the CDR3: TGTGCCTGGAGTAACAGGGGTCGTGAGCAGTTCTTC.

The chain carries TRBV7-3 and TRBJ2-2; possibly TRBD2 for D (6 bases). With 8 bases removed from V and 4 bases from J, the gap between germline ends came to 8 bases. The CDR3 is 12 amino acids. The germline V gene encodes CDR1 SGHTA and CDR2 FQGTGA. CDR3 sequence: CASFGGTGELFF. The CDR3 DNA reads as TGTGCCAGCTTCGGGGGCACCGGGGAGCTGTTTTTT.

The genes are TRBV5-1 and TRBJ2-1; D ambiguous. CDR3 size: 16 residues. In germline, CDR1 is SGHRS, CDR2 YFSETQ. Trimming shortened V by 4 bases and J by 1 base, and 15 bases separated the two germline ends. CDR3 amino acids: CASSRIGGVSYNEQFF. The DNA of the CDR3 is TGCGCCAGCAGCCGTATTGGCGGTGTGTCCTACAATGAGCAGTTCTTC.

The chain recombines TRBV5-4 with TRBJ2-5; D ambiguous. V lost 4 bases to trimming and J lost 5 bases, with 12 bases between them. The V gene's germline CDR1 is SGHNT and CDR2 YYREEE (reference sequence). This CDR3 contains 13 residues. CDR3 protein: CASSIKGVETQYF. CDR3 DNA: TGTGCCAGCAGCATTAAAGGCGTGGAGACCCAGTACTTC. The full variable domain, its missing parts supplied by reference TRBV5-4 and TRBJ2-5, is ETGVTQSPTHLIKTRGQQVTLRCSSQSGHNTVSWYQQALGQGPQFIFQYYREEENGRGNFPPRFSGLQFPNYSSELNVNALELDDSALYLCASSIKGVETQYFGPGTRLLVL.

The genes are TRBV6-1 and TRBJ2-3; 8 bases are shared with TRBD2. The CDR3 length is 15 residues. V was pared by 10 bases and J by 1 base, with 10 bases of the junction left unmatched. Germline-derived CDR1 and CDR2 are MNHNS and SASEGT. The CDR3 DNA follows: TGTGCCACGACGGCCGGGACTAGTCGCACAGATACGCAGTATTTT. Translating it yields CATTAGTSRTDTQYF.

The rearrangement links TRBV6-5 to TRBJ2-3, with D possibly being TRBD1 (5 bases). CDR1 is MNHEY and CDR2 is SVGAGI in the germline V gene. This CDR3 is built from 12 residues. V was trimmed by 9 bases and J by 4 bases, leaving 11 bases between them. The CDR3: CARLGPADTQYF. The CDR3 nucleotides are TGTGCCAGGTTGGGGCCGGCAGATACGCAGTATTTT.

The gene calls are TRBV4-2 and TRBJ2-5; 9 bases are a match to TRBD1. The CDR3 sequence is 19 residues long. The germline V gene has CDR1 LGHNA and CDR2 YNFKEQ. Trimming cost V 4 bases and J 4 bases; bases outside gene matches: 19. CDR3 sequence reads: CASSPKGRGWDRVGETQYF. CDR3 DNA sequence: TGTGCCAGCAGCCCTAAAGGCCGAGGGTGGGACAGGGTTGGAGAGACCCAGTACTTC.

This clone is a singleton in its sample. The rearrangement joins TRBV18 to TRBJ1-4; a weak D match, TRBD1 (6 bases). The CDR3 extends over 15 amino acids. The germline CDR1 and CDR2 sequences are KGHSH and LQKENI. The V end lost 1 base, the J end lost 7 bases, and 13 bases lay between the germline ends. CDR3 in DNA: TGTGCCAGCTCACCACAACAGGGAGATGGTGAAAAACTGTTTTTT. Translating it yields CASSPQQGDGEKLFF.

The chain links TRBV29-1 to TRBJ1-5; 8 bases fit TRBD1. The CDR3 is 13 amino acids. V shed 6 bases, J shed 2 bases, and the junction held 3 bases outside the gene matches. CDR1 SQVTM and CDR2 ANQGSEA come from the germline V gene. The CDR3 here is CSVGTGGNQPQHF. Here the CDR3 DNA reads TGCAGCGTCGGGACAGGAGGCAATCAGCCCCAGCATTTT.

This clone has a handful of counts. The chain has TRBV7-9 and TRBJ2-1; a weak D match, TRBD2 (5 bases). V was trimmed by 5 bases and J by 8 bases, leaving 16 bases between them. CDR1 is SEHNR, CDR2 FQNEAQ, per germline (reference sequence). The CDR3 totals 14 residues. Here the CDR3 reads CASSLDSPADEQFF. The CDR3 nucleotides read TGTGCCAGCAGCCTGGACTCACCAGCGGATGAGCAGTTCTTC.

V usage is TRBV4-2 and J usage is TRBJ2-7; no clear D. CDR1 and CDR2 (germline): LGHNA, YNFKEQ. V shed 4 bases and J shed 2 bases, with 12 bases lying between them. CDR3 size: 14 residues. The CDR3 bases are TGTGCCAGCAGCCCCACTGCCGAGACCTACGAGCAGTACTTC. This sequence encodes CASSPTAETYEQYF.

This clone was counted a few times. The chain couples TRBV5-4 to TRBJ1-2, with D perhaps matching TRBD1 (5 bases). Trimming took off 3 bases at V and 7 bases at J, with 19 bases between the two ends. The length of the CDR3 is 15 residues. Germline assignment: CDR1 SGHNT and CDR2 YYREEE (reference sequence). The CDR3 spells CASSSPGAGVGGYTF. Here the CDR3 DNA reads TGTGCCAGCAGCTCCCCCGGGGCGGGGGTGGGTGGCTACACCTTC.

This clone was seen more than once but under ten times. The chain links TRBV19 to TRBJ1-1; a possible D gene is TRBD1 (6 bases). The CDR3 covers 12 residues. Trimming removed 6 bases at V and 6 bases at J, with 11 bases between. CDR1 LNHDA and CDR2 SQIVND come from the germline V gene (reference sequence). Written as DNA, the CDR3 is TGTGCCAGTAGCCAGGGGAGGTCTGAAGCTTTCTTT. It is translated as CASSQGRSEAFF.

V gene TRBV11-2 combines with J gene TRBJ2-3, with D perhaps matching TRBD2 (5 bases). Germline lookup yields CDR1 SGHAT and CDR2 FQNNGV. Trimming left V 1 base short and J 1 base short, with 12 bases between. The CDR3 contains 16 residues. In nucleotides, the CDR3 is TGTGCCAGCAGCTTAGTAAGAGGGCCGGGCACAGATACGCAGTATTTT. Amino acid sequence: CASSLVRGPGTDTQYF.

The gene calls are TRBV6-1 and TRBJ2-7; D possibly uses TRBD1 or TRBD2 (7 bases each). Germline V CDR1 and CDR2: MNHNS, SASEGT. CDR3 size: 15 residues. Trimming took off 2 bases at V and 2 bases at J, with 13 bases between the two ends. The CDR3 DNA reads TGTGCCAGCAGTGAACAGGGGGGGGGACCCTACGAGCAGTACTTC. Protein product: CASSEQGGGPYEQYF.

The chain carries TRBV30 and TRBJ1-5; TRBD1 aligns across 9 bases. Per the germline V gene, CDR1 is GTSNPN and CDR2 is SVGIG (reference sequence). The CDR3 length is 14 residues. Unmatched junction bases numbered 3, after V lost 2 bases and J lost 4 bases. DNA for the CDR3: TGTGCCTGGAGTTTTGGGACAGGGAATCAGCCCCAGCATTTT. Its translation: CAWSFGTGNQPQHF.

The chain has TRBV9 and TRBJ2-1, with 15 bases that match TRBD2. CDR1 and CDR2 from the germline V gene are SGDLS and YYNGEE. CDR3 length: 18 residues. After removal of 0 bases from V and 7 bases from J, the junction contained 8 bases not matched to a gene. The chain's CDR3 is CASSVVPGLAGGKNEQFF. CDR3 bases: TGTGCCAGCAGCGTAGTCCCCGGACTAGCGGGAGGGAAGAATGAGCAGTTCTTC.

The V gene is TRBV11-1, the J gene TRBJ2-7, with TRBD2 identical over 12 bases. The CDR3 is 14 amino acids. Germline V lookup: CDR1 SGHAT, CDR2 FQDESV (reference sequence). Germline trimming cut 8 bases from V and 7 bases from J; bases unmatched to any gene: 9. The CDR3 here is CASSRLAGALEQYF. The CDR3 nucleotides are TGTGCCAGCTCCCGACTAGCGGGAGCTTTAGAGCAGTACTTC.

V gene TRBV19 combines with J gene TRBJ1-5; a weak D match, TRBD1 (5 bases). Trimming stripped 5 bases from V and 4 bases from J, with 12 bases between. The CDR3 has 14 amino acids. Germline V gene sequence: CDR1 LNHDA, CDR2 SQIVND (reference sequence). CDR3 loop: CASSRTQGNQPQHF. The CDR3 DNA follows: TGTGCCAGTAGTCGAACTCAGGGAAATCAGCCCCAGCATTTT.

This clone has just a few counts. The chain uses TRBV18 and TRBJ2-2; no definite D call. Germline values: CDR1 KGHSH, CDR2 LQKENI. Trimming removed 0 bases at V and 3 bases at J, with 5 bases between. CDR3 length: 14 amino acids. In DNA, the CDR3 is TGTGCCAGCTCACCACCGGTCGACACCGGGGAGCTGTTTTTT. This gives the protein CASSPPVDTGELFF.

In DNA, the CDR3 is TGTGCCAGCAGGAATGGCCTATCTCAAGAGACCCAGTACTTC. Protein sequence: CASRNGLSQETQYF. This chain joins TRBV6-5 and TRBJ2-5; unclear D gene. This CDR3 contains 14 residues. The V gene's germline CDR1 is MNHEY and CDR2 SVGAGI. Trimming removed 6 bases from V and 2 bases from J, with 13 bases in between.

V is TRBV18 and J is TRBJ2-1; a weak D match, TRBD2 (5 bases). From germline, CDR1 is KGHSH and CDR2 LQKENI. CDR3 length: 13 residues. V lost 3 bases and J lost 7, with 10 bases in between. The CDR3, as DNA: TGTGCCAGCTCACCCATACTAGGAAATGAGCAGTTCTTC. This gives the protein CASSPILGNEQFF. The complete variable domain, with remaining parts taken from reference TRBV18 and TRBJ2-1, reads NAGVMQNPRHLVRRRGQEARLRCSPMKGHSHVYWYRQLPEEGLKFMVYLQKENIIDESGMPKERFSAEFPKEGPSILRIQQVVRGDSAAYFCASSPILGNEQFFGPGTRLTVL.